This T cell receptor (beta chain) was obtained from a study of T-cell reconstitution after alpha-beta-depleted transplantation in children. Germline V gene data show CDR1 as SGDLS and CDR2 as YYNGEE. The V end was cut by 1 base, the J end by 8 bases, with 10 bases between. The CDR3 consists of 13 residues. Preparation of the TCRbeta library was carried out with unique molecular identifiers. TCRdb re-called the PCR reads with MiXCR, one entry per CDR3 protein. Among approximately 510,000 distinct CDR3 sequences, approximately 20% were seen once, and the ten largest hold approximately 3%. The chain joins TRBV9 to TRBJ2-1; no clear D gene. The sequence was obtained from a human donor who donated a stem cell graft to a child with acute lymphoblastic leukemia. Material: PBMCs from the stem cell graft donor, obtained from the stem cell graft. The CDR3 loop is CASSVFVAYEQFF. CDR3 DNA: TGTGCCAGCAGCGTATTTGTGGCGTATGAGCAGTTCTTC.